This T cell receptor beta chain appears in the sequencing data of a study of T cell repertoires in cytomegalovirus infection. TCRdb re-derived calls from the reads in MiXCR, one entry per CDR3 protein. The table has hundreds of thousands of distinct CDR3 sequences, roughly 35% seen once. The CDR3 loop spans 18 amino acids. The V end lost 3 bases, the J end lost 0 bases, and 15 bases lay between the germline ends. The germline CDR1 and CDR2 sequences are MGHDK and SYGVNS. This sequence was found in a human donor in good health (CMV status not recorded). Some clones in this sample may be carry-over from other donors' samples. The sequenced sample consisted of PBMCs. The chain joins TRBV25-1 to TRBJ1-6, with D hard to call. The CDR3 bases are TGTGCCAGCAGTGATACGGCGGGCCCTAGCTCCTATAATTCACCCCTCCACTTT. This encodes CASSDTAGPSSYNSPLHF. The full variable domain, in which reference TRBV25-1 and TRBJ1-6 provide the parts outside the CDR3, is EADIYQTPRYLVIGTGKKITLECSQTMGHDKMYWYQQDPGMELHLIHYSYGVNSTEKGDLSSESTVSRIRTEHFPLTLESARPSHTSQYLCASSDTAGPSSYNSPLHFGNGTRLTVT.